This T cell receptor (beta chain) was identified during a study of vaccination and CD4 T cells after COVID-19. Treatment in this sample: approximately 9-day PBMC culture with coronavirus spike peptide pools or control peptides (ViraFEST assay). There are 15 residues in the CDR3. Germline CDR1 and CDR2: DFQATT and SNEGSKA (reference sequence). With V trimmed by 3 bases and J by 3 bases, 9 bases remained unmatched. The Oncomine TCR Beta short-read assay sequenced DNA from cultured CD4+ T cells. TCRdb reanalysed the PCR reads using MiXCR and keeps one entry per CDR3 protein. Of 11,000 to 15,000 distinct CDR3 sequences in the sample, around half were seen once. Comments on this clonotype: The antigen is undetermined.

This rearrangement joins TRBV20-1 to TRBJ1-2; TRBD1 agrees at 8 bases. The sample in question was CD4+ T cells from blood, cultured in vitro, obtained before SARS-CoV-2 vaccination. The source of this sequence is a human donor who had recovered from COVID-19. DNA of the CDR3: TGCAGTGCTAGGGGGCCGGCAGGGGGCTACTATGGCTACACCTTC. Protein product: CSARGPAGGYYGYTF.